These T cell receptor beta chains were read from a single sample in a study of OX40 agonist ivuxolimab in advanced cancers. The protocol was immunoSEQ multiplex PCR, while the TCRdb copy is restricted to in-frame clones and leaves out a portion. This table has 25,000 to 30,000 clones, around 76% appearing once. This specimen consisted of CD4+ or CD8+ T cells sorted from blood, obtained in a trial of the OX40 agonist ivuxolimab. These receptor sequences come from an adult with an advanced solid tumor such as melanoma, head and neck, liver or kidney cancer. CDR3s include the opening cysteine and the closing phenylalanine or tryptophan. The D gene is left open where the match is weak. Not every row has a clone size; where given, it reads once, few, many or a size class.

J gene | clone size | V gene | D gene | CDR3 DNA | CDR3 protein
TRBJ2-1 | . | TRBV7-9 | TRBD1 | TGTGCCAGCAGCTTAGGACAGGGGACAAACAATGAGCAGTTCTTC | CASSLGQGTNNEQFF
TRBJ2-2 | . | TRBV7-8 | . | TGTGCCAGCTCGACCCCCCCTGGGGGGGCATCGGACACCGGGGAGCTGTTTTTT | CASSTPPGGASDTGELFF
TRBJ2-3 | once | TRBV4-3 | . | TGCGCCAGCAGCCTTAATGGGGGGGGCCCCACAGATACGCAGTATTTT | CASSLNGGGPTDTQYF
TRBJ2-7 | . | TRBV10-3 | . | TGTGCCATCAGTGATACTGCATTGTGCGTCTTC | CAISDTALCVF
TRBJ1-2 | . | TRBV9 | . | TGTGCCAGCAGCGTAGGTGGGGCCTTGTTCTATGGCTACACCTTC | CASSVGGALFYGYTF
TRBJ2-7 | . | TRBV5-1 | TRBD2 | TGCGCCAGCAGCTTGGGGGGAGGGCCAACTTACGAGCAGTACTTC | CASSLGGGPTYEQYF
TRBJ1-1 | . | TRBV5-1 | . | TGCGCCAGCAGCTACCGAGCGGGGGCTGCTTTCTTT | CASSYRAGAAFF
TRBJ2-5 | . | TRBV13 | TRBD2 | TGTGCCAGCAGCGGCGACGGGACTAGCGGGGGGGCCGTGGAGACCCAGTACTTC | CASSGDGTSGGAVETQYF
TRBJ2-7 | . | TRBV27 | TRBD1 | TGTGCCAGCAGTTTAATACCCGGGACAGGGTGGTACGAGCAGTACTTC | CASSLIPGTGWYEQYF
TRBJ1-4 | . | TRBV4-3 | . | TGCGCCAGCAGCCAAGCGGGGATTAATGAAAAACTGTTTTTT | CASSQAGINEKLFF
TRBJ2-1 | . | TRBV2 | . | TGTGCCAGCAGTGAAAGGGGGACAGGGGATGGACTAGCGGCGTACAATGAGCAGTTCTTC | CASSERGTGDGLAAYNEQFF
TRBJ2-7 | . | TRBV18 | . | TGTGCCAGCTCAACGACAGGAGCTACCTACGAGCAGTACTTC | CASSTTGATYEQYF
TRBJ1-6 | . | TRBV11-2 | TRBD1 | TGTGCCAGCAGCTTCGGGACAGGTCATACACCCCTCCACTTT | CASSFGTGHTPLHF
TRBJ2-7 | . | TRBV7-8 | . | TGTGCCAGCAGCTTATACAGACCCTACGAGCAGTACTTC | CASSLYRPYEQYF
TRBJ2-5 | . | TRBV25-1 | . | TGTGCCAGCAGTGATCCGTCGGAGACCCAGTACTTC | CASSDPSETQYF
TRBJ2-7 | . | TRBV7-9 | . | TGTGCCAGCAGTCAGGGGAGCCACGAGCAGTACTTC | CASSQGSHEQYF
TRBJ1-6 | few | TRBV7-2 | . | TGTGCCAGCAGCCAGGGGTCGGGTAATTCACCCCTCCACTTT | CASSQGSGNSPLHF
TRBJ1-2 | few | TRBV6-1 | TRBD1 | TGTGCCAGCGGCACATTGACAGGGTATGACTATGGCTACACCTTC | CASGTLTGYDYGYTF
TRBJ2-3 | once | TRBV7-9 | . | TGTGCCAGCAGCCCCGAAAGCCGGCGCATCACAGATACGCAGTATTTT | CASSPESRRITDTQYF
TRBJ1-1 | . | TRBV27 | . | TGTGCCAGCAGCCCCCAGGTCCGATTGCTAAACACTGAAGCTTTCTTT | CASSPQVRLLNTEAFF
TRBJ1-5 | . | TRBV5-6 | . | TGTGCCAGCAGCTCGGGACCCACGGGGTATCAGCCCCAGCATTTT | CASSSGPTGYQPQHF
TRBJ2-7 | . | TRBV6-6 | TRBD1 | TGTGCCAGCAGTTTGTCGACAGGGACCCTGACCTACGAGCAGTACTTC | CASSLSTGTLTYEQYF
TRBJ2-7 | . | TRBV7-3 | . | TGTGCCAGCAGCTATACCGGGGGCGAGCAGTACTTC | CASSYTGGEQYF
TRBJ1-5 | medium-sized | TRBV5-4 | TRBD1 | TGTGCCAGCAGCGTACAGGGGCAGGGTAATCAGCCCCAGCATTTT | CASSVQGQGNQPQHF
TRBJ2-7 | . | TRBV6-5 | . | TGTGCCAGCAGTTACTCGACTGGGGGCCCCTACGAGCAGTACTTC | CASSYSTGGPYEQYF
TRBJ1-6 | once | TRBV4-3 | . | TGCGCCAGCAGCCAAGATTCAGGGAGGGGGTCACCCCTCCACTTT | CASSQDSGRGSPLHF
TRBJ2-7 | . | TRBV18 | TRBD1 | TGTGCCAGCTTCCCGGACAGGCCGAACGAGCAGTACTTC | CASFPDRPNEQYF
TRBJ2-1 | . | TRBV6-1 | . | TGTGCCAGCAGTCCGACAGAGTACAATGAGCAGTTCTTC | CASSPTEYNEQFF
TRBJ2-2 | large | TRBV4-2 | TRBD2 | TGTGCCAGCAGCCGGCCCGTCGGGACTAGGGGGACCGGGGAGCTGTTTTTT | CASSRPVGTRGTGELFF
TRBJ1-3 | . | TRBV6-1 | . | TGTGCCAGCAGTGAAGTCCCGGGGCCTGGAAACACCATATATTTT | CASSEVPGPGNTIYF
TRBJ1-2 | once | TRBV7-2 | . | TGTGCCAGCAGCCTAGAGTGGGGGTCCAACTATGGCTACACCTTC | CASSLEWGSNYGYTF
TRBJ2-1 | . | TRBV9 | TRBD2 | TGTGCCAGCAGCCCCCCTAGCGGGGGGGCCTATGGTGAGCAGTTCTTC | CASSPPSGGAYGEQFF
TRBJ1-4 | . | TRBV4-3 | TRBD1 | TGCGCCAGCAGCCAGAGTGCAGGACAGGGAGGCGGAAAACTGTTTTTT | CASSQSAGQGGGKLFF